This T cell receptor (beta chain) came from a study of OX40 agonist ivuxolimab in advanced cancers. CDR1 MNHNY and CDR2 SVGAGI come from the germline V gene (reference sequence). CDR3 length equals 12 residues. Trimming removed 8 bases from V and 6 bases from J, with 13 bases in between. Here immunoSEQ multiplex PCR was the method, and the copy in TCRdb shows in-frame clones only, minus some. The table has about 43,000 clones, 70% to 90% seen once. The V gene is TRBV6-6, the J gene TRBJ1-2; tentatively, D is TRBD1 (5 bases). This sample comprised CD4+ or CD8+ T cells sorted from blood, obtained in a trial of the OX40 agonist ivuxolimab. This clonotype originated in an adult with an advanced solid tumor such as melanoma, head and neck, liver or kidney cancer. The CDR3 reads CASWGSGDGYTF. The DNA of the CDR3 is TGTGCCAGCTGGGGCAGTGGAGATGGCTACACCTTC.